This T cell receptor (beta chain) was identified in a study of cytomegalovirus exposure and HLA in healthy donors. Remarks on this clone: Its antigen is undetermined.

Overall study findings and caveats: Donor immune exposure was known only as CMV serostatus. It was confirmed in vitro that a few of the CMV-associated chains were specific for CMV antigens.

The length of the CDR3 is 13 residues. The V end was cut by 3 bases, the J end by 1 base, with 6 bases between. CDR1 is SGHNT and CDR2 is YENEEA in the germline V gene. 13 Jbeta primers and 60 Vbeta primers were used for the PCR. Assay used: immunoSEQ multiplex PCR; TCRdb lists only in-frame clones, some missing. The data contain some 140,000 clones, 80% of them singletons. Material: PBMCs. The sequence was obtained from a man younger than 40 in good health and CMV-seronegative. The chain uses TRBV11-3 and TRBJ1-1, with a possible D match to TRBD1 (6 bases). CDR3 sequence reads: CASSLDRNTEAFF. DNA for the CDR3: TGTGCCAGCAGCTTGGACAGGAACACTGAAGCTTTCTTT.